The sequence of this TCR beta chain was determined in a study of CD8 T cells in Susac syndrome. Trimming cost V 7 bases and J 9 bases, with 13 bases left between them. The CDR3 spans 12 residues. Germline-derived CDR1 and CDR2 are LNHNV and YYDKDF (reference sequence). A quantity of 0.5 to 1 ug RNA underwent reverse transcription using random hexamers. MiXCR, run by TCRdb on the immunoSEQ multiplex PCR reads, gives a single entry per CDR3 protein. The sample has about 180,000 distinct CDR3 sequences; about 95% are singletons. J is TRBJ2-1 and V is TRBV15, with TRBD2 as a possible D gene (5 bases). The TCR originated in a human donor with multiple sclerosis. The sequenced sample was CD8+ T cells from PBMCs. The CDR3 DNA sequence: TGTGCCACCACCATTACTAGAGGTGAGCAGTTCTTC. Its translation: CATTITRGEQFF.